One sample yielded the 7 T cell receptor beta chains listed below, sequenced in a study of OX40 agonist ivuxolimab in advanced cancers. Assay used: immunoSEQ multiplex PCR; TCRdb lists only in-frame clones, some missing. The table shows tens of thousands of clones, with around 90% occurring only once. The material sequenced was CD4+ or CD8+ T cells sorted from blood, taken in a trial of the OX40 agonist ivuxolimab. Receptors originate from an adult with an advanced solid tumor such as melanoma, head and neck, liver or kidney cancer.

V usage is TRBV6-6 and J usage is TRBJ2-7; D unresolved. Deletions cut 0 bases from V and 5 bases from J, with 17 bases between. The CDR3 is 16 residues long. The germline gives CDR1 MNHNY, CDR2 SVGAGI (reference sequence). The chain's CDR3 is CASSYSESGFTHEQYF. CDR3 coding DNA: TGTGCCAGCAGTTACTCGGAGTCTGGGTTTACCCACGAGCAGTACTTC.

This clone occurred a few times. The rearrangement joins TRBV4-3 to TRBJ2-1, with D unclear. The CDR3 extends over 15 amino acids. CDR1 LGHNA and CDR2 YSLEER come from the germline V gene. Trimming cost V 0 bases and J 8 bases, with 14 bases left between them. CDR3 in amino acids: CASSQDKNSPHEQFF. For the CDR3, the DNA is TGCGCCAGCAGCCAAGATAAGAATAGCCCCCATGAGCAGTTCTTC.

The genes are TRBV9 and TRBJ2-1; D unclear. The germline gives CDR1 SGDLS, CDR2 YYNGEE. The V and J ends lost 3 bases and 7 bases respectively, with 11 bases between them. CDR3 length: 13 amino acids. The CDR3 protein is CASSGPRVNEQFF. DNA of the CDR3: TGTGCCAGCAGCGGTCCTAGGGTTAATGAGCAGTTCTTC.

The gene calls are TRBV6-1 and TRBJ2-7; 8 nucleotides agree with TRBD1. Germline V gene lookup returns CDR1 MNHNS and CDR2 SASEGT. V lost 1 base, J lost 0 bases, and 5 bases stayed unmatched. This CDR3 spans 16 amino acids. In DNA form, the CDR3 reads TGTGCCAGCAGTGAAGGGGACAGGCCGACCTCCTACGAGCAGTACTTC. It codes for CASSEGDRPTSYEQYF.

This sequence joins TRBV5-4 and TRBJ2-5; 8 bases are shared with TRBD1. V lost 4 bases to trimming and J lost 4 bases; unmatched junction nucleotides: 3. The CDR3 covers 13 residues. Germline CDR1 and CDR2: SGHNT and YYREEE (reference sequence). DNA for the CDR3: TGTGCCAGCAGCCTCCAGGGGGCAGAGACCCAGTACTTC. This encodes CASSLQGAETQYF.

V is TRBV7-9 and J is TRBJ2-7, with D possibly being TRBD2 (6 bases). Germline CDR1 reads SEHNR; CDR2 reads FQNEAQ (reference sequence). V was shortened by 3 bases and J by 5 bases, with 17 bases between the two germline ends. This CDR3 has 15 amino acids. This CDR3 reads CASSFPQGGTDEQYF. The CDR3 nucleotides are TGTGCCAGCAGCTTCCCGCAGGGCGGGACTGACGAGCAGTACTTC.

The chain couples TRBV27 to TRBJ2-1; 13 positions agree with TRBD2. The CDR3 consists of 17 residues. Trimming cost V 5 bases and J 7 bases; bases outside gene matches: 11. CDR1 is MNHEY and CDR2 is SMNVEV in the germline V gene (reference sequence). The CDR3 nucleotides read TGTGCCAGCAGTCCCACCAGACTAGCGGGGGGTCTAAATGAGCAGTTCTTC. Translated: CASSPTRLAGGLNEQFF.